This TCR beta chain was recovered during a study of T cell responses to AZD1222 COVID-19 vaccine. Study conclusions and caveats: Across the whole spike, CD4 TCRs peaked at regions 160-218 and 743-854. The peak T cell response came first, and repertoires were sampled only after it. The sample set comprised mostly white British donors with more females, and clonal diversity was possibly underestimated. It was only a handful of AZD1222 recipients who were seropositive at baseline.

On this clone itself: No antigen is known for it.

Profiled with immunoSEQ multiplex PCR; TCRdb holds only in-frame clones, not every one. The sample records 60,000 to 100,000 clones, around 90% being singletons. CDR3 length: 13 amino acids. V was pared by 0 bases and J by 6 bases, with 6 bases between. The germline gives CDR1 LGHNT, CDR2 FRNRAP. The source is an adult in good health. The V and J genes are TRBV12-5 and TRBJ2-1; D is unresolved. Specimen: peripheral blood, collected on day 0 of MenACWY control vaccination. This CDR3 reads CASGLVLSNEQFF. DNA for the CDR3: TGTGCTAGTGGTTTGGTACTTAGCAATGAGCAGTTCTTC.